These 5 T cell receptor beta chains share one sample of origin, sequenced in a study of blood T cells in healthy people across ages. The authors ran a second PCR of roughly 6 to 12 cycles using a sample-barcoded 5' primer and a J-beta primer mix. MiXCR was run by TCRdb on the 5' RACE reads, yielding one entry per CDR3 protein. The profile covers around 1,700,000 distinct CDR3 sequences, with approximately 30% appearing a single time and approximately 7.7% taken by the ten largest. Sequencing was done on a sample of blood. These receptors were taken from a woman aged 30 to 39 in good health.

The chain carries TRBV29-1 and TRBJ2-7; D is tentatively TRBD1 or TRBD2 (5 bases each). Germline lookup yields CDR1 SQVTM and CDR2 ANQGSEA. This CDR3 contains 13 residues. Trimming cost V 5 bases and J 3 bases, with 14 bases left between them. CDR3 region: CSVYRDGRYEQYF. CDR3 nucleotides: TGCAGCGTTTACCGGGACGGACGCTACGAGCAGTACTTC.

A few counts support this clonotype. V is TRBV7-9 and J is TRBJ1-2; no firm D call. Germline V gives CDR1 SEHNR, CDR2 FQNEAQ (reference sequence). V lost 1 base, J lost 2 bases, and 17 bases lay in between. The CDR3 length is 17 residues. CDR3 DNA sequence: TGTGCCAGCAGCTTAGGCATCTTGGTTTCGGGAAACTATGGCTACACCTTC. Protein: CASSLGILVSGNYGYTF.

The chain links TRBV6-6 to TRBJ1-5, with no clear D. With 8 bases removed from V and 2 bases from J, the gap between germline ends came to 16 bases. The CDR3 sequence is 15 residues long. Per germline, CDR1 MNHNY and CDR2 SVGAGI (reference sequence). The CDR3 region is CASCLKGFGNQPQHF. The CDR3 nucleotides read TGTGCCAGCTGCCTAAAGGGTTTTGGCAATCAGCCCCAGCATTTT.

This chain joins TRBV7-8 and TRBJ1-2, with D possibly TRBD1 on 6 matching bases. This CDR3 contains 14 residues. Germline V lookup: CDR1 SGHVS, CDR2 FQNEAQ. V lost 5 bases to trimming and J lost 5 bases, with 15 bases between them. The CDR3 DNA reads as TGTGCCAGCAGCGAGGGGGGGAAGCCGTATGGCTACACCTTC. It codes for CASSEGGKPYGYTF.

The chain recombines TRBV20-1 with TRBJ1-2; D ambiguous. The CDR3 runs to 11 residues. Trimming removed 6 bases from V and 10 bases from J, with 15 bases in between. Germline V CDR1 and CDR2: DFQATT, SNEGSKA (reference sequence). The CDR3 loop reads CSAKTREAYTF. The CDR3 bases are TGCAGTGCAAAAACAAGGGAGGCCTACACCTTC.